This is a list of T cell receptor beta chains from one sample in a study of neurological immune-mediated disorders. MiXCR was run by TCRdb on the 5' RACE reads, yielding one entry per CDR3 protein. This table has 18,000 or so distinct CDR3 sequences, roughly 10% appearing once. Sequencing was performed on CD8+ T cells from blood. These receptors originate from a woman aged 45 to 65 in good health. The CDR3 runs from the conserved cysteine through the conserved F or W. The order of the fields is CDR3 protein, CDR3 DNA, D gene, V gene, clone size, J gene. The D gene is left open where the match is weak. A clone size is listed for some rows: how often the clone was seen (once, few, many), or a class if it is expanded.

CASSSDGQPNEQFF TGTGCCAGCAGCTCGGACGGACAGCCCAATGAGCAGTTCTTC . TRBV5-6 many TRBJ2-1
CASRGDRVTDTQYF TGTGCCAGCAGAGGGGACAGGGTTACAGATACGCAGTATTTT TRBD1 TRBV28 many TRBJ2-3
CASSLVEGQPQHF TGTGCCAGCAGCTTAGTGGAGGGGCAGCCCCAGCATTTT . TRBV11-2 . TRBJ1-5
CASSLAWVNTIYF TGTGCCAGCAGCTTAGCGTGGGTAAACACCATATATTTT . TRBV7-8 many TRBJ1-3
CSGETNSYEQYF TGCAGTGGGGAGACTAACTCCTACGAGCAGTACTTC . TRBV20-1 many TRBJ2-7
CASSPGTGGADTQYF TGTGCCAGCAGTCCAGGGACAGGGGGAGCAGATACGCAGTATTTT TRBD1 TRBV12-3/TRBV12-4 once TRBJ2-3
CASSSFVGGGLNEQFF TGTGCCAGCAGCTCCTTTGTGGGAGGGGGTTTGAATGAGCAGTTCTTC . TRBV7-2 medium-sized TRBJ2-1
CASSYLGEDSNQPQHF TGTGCCAGCAGTTACTTAGGGGAAGATAGCAATCAGCCCCAGCATTTT . TRBV6-6 many TRBJ1-5
CASSAPQAGPNTGELFF TGTGCCAGCAGCGCACCCCAAGCGGGGCCGAACACCGGGGAGCTGTTTTTT TRBD2 TRBV7-2 many TRBJ2-2
CATQPGYGELFF TGTGCCACCCAACCCGGTTACGGGGAGCTGTTTTTT . TRBV15 many TRBJ2-2
CASSFYSSYEQYF TGTGCCAGCAGCTTTTATAGCTCCTACGAGCAGTACTTC . TRBV5-5 many TRBJ2-7
CASSQSPGLYTQYF TGTGCCAGCAGTCAAAGCCCGGGGCTGTATACGCAGTATTTT . TRBV7-9 many TRBJ2-3
CASSPPWSDTQYF TGTGCCAGCAGCCCCCCGTGGTCAGATACGCAGTATTTT . TRBV7-6 many TRBJ2-3
CASSESLNTGELFF TGCGCCAGCAGTGAGTCACTGAACACCGGGGAGCTGTTTTTT . TRBV10-1 many TRBJ2-2
CASSSRRPTSGPTMRQFF TGTGCCAGCAGTTCCCGTCGCCCGACTAGCGGCCCTACAATGAGGCAGTTCTTC TRBD2 TRBV28 few TRBJ2-1
CASRGREAGNEQFF TGTGCCAGCCGAGGGCGGGAGGCGGGCAATGAGCAGTTCTTC TRBD2 TRBV7-6 many TRBJ2-1
CSARARLGGNEQFF TGCAGTGCTAGAGCCCGACTAGGAGGCAATGAGCAGTTCTTC . TRBV20-1 many TRBJ2-1
CASSLGQVTYNEQFF TGTGCCAGCAGCCTGGGACAGGTAACCTACAATGAGCAGTTCTTC TRBD1 TRBV11-3 many TRBJ2-1
CSARGGWEAFF TGCAGTGCTAGAGGAGGGTGGGAAGCTTTCTTT . TRBV20-1 . TRBJ1-1
CASRRTDYYEQYF TGTGCCAGCAGGAGGACAGATTACTACGAGCAGTACTTC . TRBV14 many TRBJ2-7
CASRGPGTVYGYTF TGTGCCAGCAGGGGTCCCGGGACAGTCTATGGCTACACCTTC TRBD1 TRBV28 many TRBJ1-2
CASSRHLSNGNTIYF TGTGCCAGCAGCCGACACCTTTCTAATGGAAACACCATATATTTT . TRBV5-5 . TRBJ1-3
CASSLTTRQETIYGYTF TGTGCCAGCAGCTTAACTACACGACAGGAGACCATCTATGGCTACACCTTC . TRBV7-3 many TRBJ1-2
CASNPGGQASTDTQYF TGTGCCAGCAACCCGGGCGGCCAAGCTAGCACAGATACGCAGTATTTT . TRBV9 . TRBJ2-3
CASSFGVGQRTDTQYF TGTGCCAGCAGTTTTGGTGTGGGACAGCGCACAGATACGCAGTATTTT TRBD1 TRBV28 many TRBJ2-3
CASSQLSPLAGVNYEQYF TGTGCCAGCAGCCAACTTTCCCCCTTAGCGGGGGTGAACTACGAGCAGTACTTC TRBD2 TRBV3-1 many TRBJ2-7
CASTPGWPTYQETQYF TGCGCCAGCACCCCCGGTTGGCCGACGTACCAAGAGACCCAGTACTTC . TRBV4-3 many TRBJ2-5
CTSSLGLAGDTQYF TGTACCAGCAGTTTGGGACTAGCGGGAGATACGCAGTATTTT TRBD2 TRBV28 many TRBJ2-3
CASPSVQYF TGTGCCAGCCCCTCCGTCCAGTATTTT . TRBV6-5 many TRBJ2-3
CSARDGGSGNTEAFF TGCAGTGCTAGAGACGGTGGGTCCGGGAACACTGAAGCTTTCTTT . TRBV20-1 many TRBJ1-1
CASSLQGYTEAFF TGCGCCAGCAGCTTGCAGGGTTATACTGAAGCTTTCTTT . TRBV5-1 many TRBJ1-1
CSARTPGGNEQYF TGCAGTGCTAGAACCCCTGGGGGGAACGAGCAGTACTTC . TRBV20-1 many TRBJ2-7
CASSPGQNNSPLHF TGTGCCAGCAGCCCCGGACAAAACAATTCACCCCTCCACTTT . TRBV7-9 many TRBJ1-6
CSARDRSGNEQFF TGCAGTGCTAGAGATCGGAGCGGCAATGAGCAGTTCTTC . TRBV20-1 many TRBJ2-1
CASSTQTAINTEAFF TGTGCCAGCAGTACGCAGACAGCAATAAACACTGAAGCTTTCTTT . TRBV28 many TRBJ1-1
CSASTGMGGYTF TGCAGTGCTAGTACAGGGATGGGGGGCTACACCTTC . TRBV20-1 many TRBJ1-2
CSARLVGTHSGANVLTF TGCAGTGCTAGATTAGTTGGGACTCACTCTGGGGCCAACGTCCTGACTTTC . TRBV20-1 many TRBJ2-6
CASSLGPAAYEQYF TGTGCCAGCAGTTTAGGGCCAGCGGCCTACGAGCAGTACTTC . TRBV27 medium-sized TRBJ2-7
CASGGEVGTDTQYF TGTGCCAGCGGGGGGGAGGTCGGCACAGATACGCAGTATTTT TRBD2 TRBV7-6 many TRBJ2-3
CSASGTGVYNEQFF TGCAGTGCTTCCGGGACAGGGGTCTACAATGAGCAGTTCTTC TRBD1 TRBV20-1 many TRBJ2-1
CASRGVTDTQYF TGTGCCAGCAGGGGCGTAACAGATACGCAGTATTTT . TRBV12-3/TRBV12-4 many TRBJ2-3
CASTPGTVGYEQYF TGTGCCAGCACCCCCGGGACGGTGGGATACGAGCAGTACTTC . TRBV9 . TRBJ2-7
CASSASSGGPGEQFF TGTGCCAGCAGCGCATCCTCGGGAGGGCCCGGTGAGCAGTTCTTC TRBD2 TRBV9 many TRBJ2-1
CASSEATVQGFFNSPLHF TGTGCCAGCAGTGAAGCGACGGTCCAGGGGTTTTTCAATTCACCCCTCCACTTT . TRBV2 many TRBJ1-6